This passage covers 8 T cell receptor beta chains from one sample sequenced in a study of cytomegalovirus exposure and HLA in healthy donors. In the PCR, 60 Vbeta and 13 Jbeta primers were used. Only in-frame clones appear in the TCRdb table, and some are missing; sequencing was by immunoSEQ multiplex PCR. This table has roughly 200,000 clones, roughly 82% appearing once. Material: PBMCs. These TCRs come from a woman aged 50 to 60 in good health and CMV-seronegative.

This chain uses TRBV28 with TRBJ1-1; TRBD1 aligns across 8 bases. Trimming removed 8 bases from V and 1 base from J; junction bases left unmatched: 3. Germline V gene lookup returns CDR1 MDHEN and CDR2 SYDVKM. The CDR3 loop spans 13 amino acids. CDR3 region: CASLDRANTEAFF. Written as DNA, the CDR3 is TGTGCCAGCCTGGACAGGGCGAACACTGAAGCTTTCTTT.

V and J are TRBV27 and TRBJ1-5; possibly TRBD1 for D (5 bases). This CDR3 has 17 residues. CDR1 and CDR2 from the germline V gene are MNHEY and SMNVEV (reference sequence). V lost 2 bases, J lost 0 bases, and 14 bases lay in between. CDR3 coding DNA: TGTGCCAGCAGTTTACGGGGAGGGGCGGATAGCAATCAGCCCCAGCATTTT. This codes for CASSLRGGADSNQPQHF.

The V gene is TRBV30, the J gene TRBJ1-4, with 7 nucleotides matching TRBD1. V lost 0 bases and J lost 8; bases outside the gene matches: 6. Germline V lookup: CDR1 GTSNPN, CDR2 SVGIG (reference sequence). This CDR3 contains 14 residues. CDR3: CAWSVGGGDEKLFF. CDR3 coding DNA: TGTGCCTGGAGTGTAGGAGGGGGCGACGAAAAACTGTTTTTT.

The genes are TRBV7-6 and TRBJ2-3, with TRBD2 matching 10 bases. Germline CDR1 SGHVS, CDR2 FNYEAQ. The CDR3 length is 20 residues. The junction had 16 bases not matched to a gene; V was cut back by 1 base and J by 3 bases. The CDR3 loop is CASSLVVPLAGVMGTDTQYF. CDR3 in DNA: TGTGCCAGCAGCTTAGTTGTCCCCCTAGCGGGAGTTATGGGTACAGATACGCAGTATTTT.

The chain uses TRBV2 and TRBJ2-5; D remains unclear. There are 14 residues in the CDR3. Germline V lookup: CDR1 SNHLY, CDR2 FYNNEI. Deletions cut 0 bases from V and 1 base from J, with 6 bases between. CDR3 sequence (DNA): TGTGCCAGCAGTGAAGCTAGTATCCAAGAGACCCAGTACTTC. It codes for CASSEASIQETQYF. Full variable domain (remainder filled in from reference TRBV2 and TRBJ2-5): EPEVTQTPSHQVTQMGQEVILRCVPISNHLYFYWYRQILGQKVEFLVSFYNNEISEKSEIFDDQFSVERPDGSNFTLKIRSTKLEDSAMYFCASSEASIQETQYFGPGTRLLVL.

This clone was counted a few times. The chain links TRBV29-1 to TRBJ2-5; 7 nucleotides match TRBD2. V lost 7 bases and J lost 2; bases outside the gene matches: 7. The CDR3 runs to 13 residues. Germline lookup yields CDR1 SQVTM and CDR2 ANQGSEA. Here the CDR3 DNA reads TGCAGCGGTGCCATACTAGCGCAAGAGACCCAGTACTTC. Its translation is CSGAILAQETQYF.

The V gene is TRBV5-4, the J gene TRBJ2-1; 8 nucleotides match TRBD1. V shed 0 bases, J shed 8 bases, and the junction held 4 bases outside the gene matches. The CDR3 runs 14 residues. Per the germline V gene, CDR1 is SGHNT and CDR2 is YYREEE (reference sequence). The CDR3 nucleotides read TGTGCCAGCAGCTTGGGGACAGGGCGGGATGAGCAGTTCTTC. Its translation is CASSLGTGRDEQFF.

The rearrangement joins TRBV28 to TRBJ1-2; D perhaps matches TRBD1 (6 bases). Germline lookup yields CDR1 MDHEN and CDR2 SYDVKM. The CDR3 is made up of 14 amino acids. V lost 3 bases and J 2 bases, leaving 10 bases between the germline ends. The CDR3 sequence: CASSFSGVNYGYTF. In DNA form, the CDR3 reads TGTGCCAGCAGTTTTTCAGGGGTAAACTATGGCTACACCTTC.